Each of the 18 T cell receptor beta chains below was sequenced from the same sample in a study of blood T cell repertoires in COVID-19. Sequencing used immunoSEQ multiplex PCR; TCRdb keeps in-frame clones, though not all of them. The table has about 140,000 clones, 60% to 85% seen once; the top ten hold 16%. Sequenced sample: peripheral blood. These receptors were taken from a man between 50 and 59 years old with acute or convalescent COVID-19.

The chain uses TRBV3-1 (or the pseudogene TRBV3-2) and TRBJ2-3; the D gene is possibly TRBD2 (7 bases). The CDR3 consists of 15 residues. Germline loops: CDR1 LGHDT, CDR2 YNNKEL (reference sequence). Trimming removed 3 bases from V and 7 bases from J, with 17 bases in between. The CDR3 nucleotides are TGTGCCAGCAGCCAGGGGGGGCAGAGCCATAATACGCAGTATTTT. It codes for CASSQGGQSHNTQYF.

The rearrangement links TRBV24-1 to TRBJ2-5; D unresolved. The germline V and J ends were trimmed by 0 bases and 0 bases, with 7 bases remaining between them. The CDR3 has 15 amino acids. CDR1 and CDR2 (germline): KGHDR, SFDVKD. CDR3 nucleotides: TGTGCCACCAGTGATTTGGGCAGCGACCAAGAGACCCAGTACTTC. It is translated as CATSDLGSDQETQYF.

The chain combines TRBV30 with TRBJ2-5; maybe TRBD2 (5 bases). This CDR3 has 14 amino acids. V lost 0 bases and J lost 5, with 13 bases in between. Germline lookup yields CDR1 GTSNPN and CDR2 SVGIG (reference sequence). CDR3 residues: CAWSVRGGVETQYF. The CDR3, as DNA: TGTGCCTGGAGTGTACGGGGTGGAGTGGAGACCCAGTACTTC.

This clone was picked up one time. The same CDR3 arises from other DNA sequences in this sample as well. The V gene is TRBV5-4, the J gene TRBJ2-5; 8 bases agree with TRBD1. The germline CDR1 and CDR2 sequences are SGHNT and YYREEE (reference sequence). The CDR3 loop spans 13 amino acids. V lost 5 bases and J lost 5; bases outside the gene matches: 5. The CDR3 here is CASSLTGGETQYF. As DNA, the CDR3 is TGTGCCAGCAGTCTAACAGGGGGGGAGACCCAGTACTTC.

The chain recombines TRBV10-3 with TRBJ2-2; TRBD2 matches at 7 bases. In germline, CDR1 is ENHRY, CDR2 SYGVKD. V trimming: 2 bases; J trimming: 4 bases; junction bases outside the gene matches: 7. There are 16 residues in the CDR3. The CDR3 DNA reads TGTGCCATCAGTGAGAGCGGGGTACTAGTCACCGGGGAGCTGTTTTTT. Protein product: CAISESGVLVTGELFF.

Comments on this clone: This CDR3 is also generated by other DNA sequences in the sample. The V and J genes are TRBV5-1 and TRBJ1-1; possible D gene TRBD1, 6 bases. Germline V lookup: CDR1 SGHRS, CDR2 YFSETQ. The CDR3 loop spans 14 amino acids. V gave up 0 bases and J gave up 4 bases, with 10 bases separating them. Here the CDR3 reads CASSLVGAGTEAFF. The CDR3 DNA sequence: TGCGCCAGCAGCTTGGTGGGGGCGGGCACTGAAGCTTTCTTT.

The rearrangement joins TRBV30 to TRBJ1-1; the D gene is possibly TRBD1 (5 bases). The V and J ends lost 3 bases and 1 base respectively, with 9 bases between them. Germline V gene sequence: CDR1 GTSNPN, CDR2 SVGIG (reference sequence). The CDR3 has 13 residues. CDR3 region: CAWSRDRNTEAFF. CDR3 sequence (DNA): TGTGCCTGGAGCCGTGACAGGAACACTGAAGCTTTCTTT. The variable domain in full, with the rest retrieved from reference TRBV30 and TRBJ1-1, is SQTIHQWPATLVQPVGSPLSLECTVEGTSNPNLYWYRQAAGRGLQLLFYSVGIGQISSEVPQNLSASRPQDRQFILSSKKLLLSDSGFYLCAWSRDRNTEAFFGQGTRLTVV.

The V and J genes are TRBV30 and TRBJ1-2; tentatively, D is TRBD1 (6 bases). Looked up from germline, CDR1 is GTSNPN and CDR2 is SVGIG (reference sequence). CDR3 length equals 14 residues. V was shortened by 1 base and J by 6 bases, with 15 bases between the two germline ends. CDR3 sequence: CAWSAGRGYDGYTF. The CDR3 DNA reads as TGTGCCTGGAGTGCGGGCAGGGGATATGATGGCTACACCTTC.

This clone was seen a handful of times. The CDR3: CASRSDITSLPSYNEQFF. CDR3 DNA: TGTGCCAGCAGATCCGATATAACTAGTCTCCCTTCCTACAATGAGCAGTTCTTC. The chain joins TRBV7-8 to TRBJ2-1, with D tentatively TRBD2 (5 bases). Trimming cost V 6 bases and J 1 base, with 22 bases left between them. CDR3 length: 18 amino acids. The V gene's germline CDR1 is SGHVS and CDR2 FQNEAQ.

V gene TRBV27 combines with J gene TRBJ1-2, with 9 bases lining up with TRBD1. V lost 5 bases to trimming and J lost 6 bases; unmatched junction nucleotides: 7. Germline V gene lookup returns CDR1 MNHEY and CDR2 SMNVEV (reference sequence). This CDR3 comprises 14 residues. Here the CDR3 reads CASSDRDRAHGYTF. DNA for the CDR3: TGTGCCAGCAGTGACCGGGACAGGGCGCATGGCTACACCTTC.

Comment on this clone: A clone one base away is much larger, so this may be a read error. V usage is TRBV10-1 and J usage is TRBJ2-3; D not resolved. Germline CDR1 is WNHNN and CDR2 is SYGVQD (reference sequence). CDR3 length: 13 residues. Deletions cut 0 bases from V and 4 bases from J, with 5 bases between. CDR3 sequence reads: CASSESRSDTQYF. The CDR3 region has the DNA TGCGCCAGCAGTGAGTCGAGGTCAGATACGCAGTATTTT.

This chain uses TRBV12-3 or TRBV12-4 with TRBJ1-2; the D gene is possibly TRBD1 (6 bases). Deletions cut 5 bases from V and 4 bases from J, with 11 bases between. The CDR3 runs 13 residues. The CDR3 protein is CASSGVGAYGYTF. The CDR3 bases are TGTGCCAGCAGTGGGGTGGGGGCCTATGGCTACACCTTC.

This chain links TRBV5-4 with TRBJ2-7, with D perhaps TRBD1 (6 bases). CDR3 length: 14 amino acids. V gave up 4 bases and J gave up 1 base, with 12 bases separating them. In germline, CDR1 is SGHNT, CDR2 YYREEE (reference sequence). Written as DNA, the CDR3 is TGTGCCAGCAGCGCAACGACAGGTTCCTACGAGCAGTACGTC. Its translation: CASSATTGSYEQYV.

The chain recombines TRBV19 with TRBJ2-3; 11 bases agree with TRBD2. V gave up 7 bases and J gave up 2 bases; unmatched junction bases: 5. CDR1 LNHDA and CDR2 SQIVND come from the germline V gene (reference sequence). The CDR3 is 15 residues long. CDR3 amino acids: CASKDSGGATDTQYF. The CDR3 DNA reads as TGTGCCAGTAAAGATAGCGGGGGGGCCACAGATACGCAGTATTTT.

V and J are TRBV6-5 and TRBJ2-7; D possibly corresponds to TRBD1 (6 bases). CDR1 is MNHEY, CDR2 SVGAGI, per germline. The CDR3 sequence is 14 residues long. V was pared by 7 bases and J by 0 bases, with 13 bases between. DNA of the CDR3: TGTGCCAGCATTGGACAGCTCAGCTCCTACGAGCAGTACTTC. Translated, it gives CASIGQLSSYEQYF.

This chain uses TRBV6-2 or TRBV6-3 with TRBJ1-1; no clear D gene. Germline CDR1 MNHEY, CDR2 SVGEGT. This CDR3 has 19 amino acids. Deletions cut 5 bases from V and 0 bases from J, with 25 bases between. CDR3 sequence: CASSGETRLLMGLNTEAFF. As DNA, the CDR3 is TGTGCCAGCAGTGGGGAGACCAGGTTACTTATGGGCTTGAACACTGAAGCTTTCTTT.

This clone was seen a single time. This chain joins TRBV11-3 and TRBJ2-3; weak D call: TRBD1 (7 bases). Trimming shortened V by 2 bases and J by 4 bases, and 16 bases separated the two germline ends. Per the germline V gene, CDR1 is SGHNT and CDR2 is YENEEA. This CDR3 has 16 amino acids. The CDR3 sequence: CASSLRAGTAADTQYF. The CDR3 DNA follows: TGTGCCAGCAGCTTACGGGCGGGGACAGCGGCAGATACGCAGTATTTT.

In its sample, this clone was seen once. The identical CDR3 is also encoded by other nucleotide sequences in the sample. CDR3 residues: CASSPRDRNTEAFF. The CDR3 DNA is TGTGCCAGCAGCCCCCGGGACAGGAACACTGAAGCTTTCTTT. The rearrangement uses TRBV9 and TRBJ1-1, with 7 bases fitting TRBD1. The V gene's germline CDR1 is SGDLS and CDR2 YYNGEE. The CDR3 covers 14 residues. J lost 1 base, V lost 4 bases, and 4 bases had no gene match.